This is a list of T cell receptor beta chains from one sample in a study of shared clonotypes between healthy human individuals. This table comes from immunoSEQ multiplex PCR, and its TCRdb copy is limited to in-frame clones, with some not included. In the table there are roughly 2.6 million clones, around nine tenths of which are singletons. Specimen: naive CD4+ T cells sorted from blood. These receptor sequences come from a man younger than 30 in good health. CDR3s include the opening cysteine and the closing phenylalanine or tryptophan. D genes are given only for firm matches. A clone size is listed for some rows: how often the clone was seen (once, few, many), or a class if it is expanded.

j_call: TRBJ2-7
v_call: TRBV11-2
clone_size: few
d_call: TRBD2
cdr3_nt: TGTGCCAGCAGCATAGCCCTCTCTAGCGGGAGTTACGAGCAGTACTTC
cdr3_aa: CASSIALSSGSYEQYF

j_call: TRBJ2-5
v_call: TRBV9
clone_size: -
d_call: -
cdr3_nt: TGTGCCAGCAGCTTCGAGGGAGAGACCCAGTACTTC
cdr3_aa: CASSFEGETQYF

j_call: TRBJ1-2
v_call: TRBV7-9
clone_size: few
d_call: -
cdr3_nt: TGTGCCACCAACCGGGGGGAGGGGTACTATGGCTACACCTTC
cdr3_aa: CATNRGEGYYGYTF

j_call: TRBJ2-7
v_call: TRBV6-5
clone_size: -
d_call: TRBD2
cdr3_nt: TGTGCCAGCAGTTACTCTGCGGGAGGAGGAAACTACGAGCAGTACTTC
cdr3_aa: CASSYSAGGGNYEQYF

j_call: TRBJ2-7
v_call: TRBV7-8
clone_size: -
d_call: TRBD2
cdr3_nt: TGTGCCAGCAGCTTGACTAGCGGGGTCTACGAGCAGTACTTC
cdr3_aa: CASSLTSGVYEQYF

j_call: TRBJ2-3
v_call: TRBV15
clone_size: -
d_call: TRBD2
cdr3_nt: TGTGCCACCAGCAGAGACCTAGCGGGAGCCGATACGCAGTATTTT
cdr3_aa: CATSRDLAGADTQYF

j_call: TRBJ2-2
v_call: TRBV10-1
clone_size: -
d_call: TRBD1
cdr3_nt: TGCGCCAGTTCCGGGACAGGATATCCCGGGGAGCTGTTTTTT
cdr3_aa: CASSGTGYPGELFF

j_call: TRBJ1-4
v_call: TRBV5-1
clone_size: -
d_call: TRBD1
cdr3_nt: TGCGCCAGCAGCAAACCCGGGACAGGGGAAAATGAAAAACTGTTTTTT
cdr3_aa: CASSKPGTGENEKLFF

j_call: TRBJ2-7
v_call: TRBV11-2
clone_size: -
d_call: -
cdr3_nt: TGTGCCAGCAGCTTAGGCGCACAGGCCTACGAGCAGTACTTC
cdr3_aa: CASSLGAQAYEQYF

j_call: TRBJ2-7
v_call: TRBV18
clone_size: -
d_call: -
cdr3_nt: TGTGCCAGCTCATCCGGGACGGGATCCTACGAGCAGTACTTC
cdr3_aa: CASSSGTGSYEQYF

j_call: TRBJ1-3
v_call: TRBV7-2
clone_size: -
d_call: -
cdr3_nt: TGTGCCAGCAGCCCCTGGGAGGGTACAAACACCATATATTTT
cdr3_aa: CASSPWEGTNTIYF

j_call: TRBJ1-2
v_call: TRBV1
clone_size: -
d_call: -
cdr3_nt: TGCACCAGCAGCCCGGGGACAGGGATGGTCCTCTATGGCTACACCTTC
cdr3_aa: CTSSPGTGMVLYGYTF

j_call: TRBJ2-1
v_call: TRBV7-2
clone_size: -
d_call: TRBD1
cdr3_nt: TGTGCCAGCAGCGAAGGACAGGGGACGGGTGAGCAGTTCTTC
cdr3_aa: CASSEGQGTGEQFF

j_call: TRBJ1-4
v_call: TRBV4-2
clone_size: -
d_call: -
cdr3_nt: TGTGCCAGCAGCCAATTGACTACGGGGGCGGCTAATGAAAAACTGTTTTTT
cdr3_aa: CASSQLTTGAANEKLFF

j_call: TRBJ1-2
v_call: TRBV28
clone_size: -
d_call: TRBD1
cdr3_nt: TGTGCCAGCAGACCCCCCGGGACAGGGTTTTATGGCTACACCTTC
cdr3_aa: CASRPPGTGFYGYTF

j_call: TRBJ2-4
v_call: TRBV7-2
clone_size: -
d_call: -
cdr3_nt: TGTGCCAGCAGCTTAGCAGGGTCTGGAAACATTCAGTACTTC
cdr3_aa: CASSLAGSGNIQYF

j_call: TRBJ2-5
v_call: TRBV27
clone_size: -
d_call: -
cdr3_nt: TGTGCCAGCAGTAACCTCCGGGACCTGGTGGAGACCCAGTACTTC
cdr3_aa: CASSNLRDLVETQYF

j_call: TRBJ2-5
v_call: TRBV25-1
clone_size: -
d_call: TRBD2
cdr3_nt: TGTGCCAGCAGTGAATTTGGGCTAGCGGGAGGGCCGGGGACCCAGTACTTC
cdr3_aa: CASSEFGLAGGPGTQYF

j_call: TRBJ2-3
v_call: TRBV11-2
clone_size: once
d_call: TRBD2
cdr3_nt: TGTGCCAGCAGCTTAGATATAGCGGGAGGGTACACAGATACGCAGTATTTT
cdr3_aa: CASSLDIAGGYTDTQYF

j_call: TRBJ1-3
v_call: TRBV5-4
clone_size: -
d_call: -
cdr3_nt: TGTGCCAGCAGCTTTGCAAACACCATATATTTT
cdr3_aa: CASSFANTIYF

j_call: TRBJ1-3
v_call: TRBV9
clone_size: -
d_call: -
cdr3_nt: TGTGCCAGCAGCTCGCGGACTGGCTCTGGAAACACCATATATTTT
cdr3_aa: CASSSRTGSGNTIYF

j_call: TRBJ1-2
v_call: TRBV19
clone_size: -
d_call: TRBD1
cdr3_nt: TGTGCCAGTAACTGGCAGGCAGGGGGCGGCTACACCTTC
cdr3_aa: CASNWQAGGGYTF

j_call: TRBJ2-7
v_call: TRBV9
clone_size: -
d_call: TRBD1
cdr3_nt: TGTGCCAGCAGCACCCTAGGGACAGGGGGTCCCTACGAGCAGTACTTC
cdr3_aa: CASSTLGTGGPYEQYF

j_call: TRBJ1-2
v_call: TRBV5-4
clone_size: -
d_call: TRBD1
cdr3_nt: TGTGCCAGCAGCTTAGATCCGGGACAGACTTATGGCTACACCTTC
cdr3_aa: CASSLDPGQTYGYTF

j_call: TRBJ2-3
v_call: TRBV6-5
clone_size: -
d_call: -
cdr3_nt: TGTGCCAGCAGTTACTCGTCGGACTCCATAGCAGATACGCAGTATTTT
cdr3_aa: CASSYSSDSIADTQYF

j_call: TRBJ1-5
v_call: TRBV6-6
clone_size: -
d_call: -
cdr3_nt: TGTGCCAGCAGTTATGTAGATCAGCCCCAGCATTTT
cdr3_aa: CASSYVDQPQHF

j_call: TRBJ1-3
v_call: TRBV18
clone_size: -
d_call: -
cdr3_nt: TGTGCCAGCTCACTTAGCGAGTCGAACGGGAACACCATATATTTT
cdr3_aa: CASSLSESNGNTIYF

j_call: TRBJ2-2
v_call: TRBV19
clone_size: -
d_call: -
cdr3_nt: TGTGCCAGTAGTAGGAGGGTACGGGGGACCGGGGAGCTGTTTTTT
cdr3_aa: CASSRRVRGTGELFF

j_call: TRBJ2-7
v_call: TRBV30
clone_size: -
d_call: -
cdr3_nt: TGTGCCTGGAGTCCCGGGACTGGCTCCGTTTGGTACTTC
cdr3_aa: CAWSPGTGSVWYF

j_call: TRBJ2-7
v_call: TRBV5-1
clone_size: -
d_call: -
cdr3_nt: TGCGCCAGCAGCTTGGGGAGGGGAACAGACGAGCAGTACTTC
cdr3_aa: CASSLGRGTDEQYF

j_call: TRBJ2-7
v_call: TRBV7-2
clone_size: once
d_call: -
cdr3_nt: TGTGCCAGCAGCTTACGACGGTTCTCCTACGAGCAGTACTTC
cdr3_aa: CASSLRRFSYEQYF

j_call: TRBJ2-7
v_call: TRBV19
clone_size: -
d_call: -
cdr3_nt: TGTGCCAGTAGTGAACAGCTCGCCTCCTACGAGCAGTACTTC
cdr3_aa: CASSEQLASYEQYF

j_call: TRBJ2-2
v_call: TRBV6-5
clone_size: few
d_call: TRBD2
cdr3_nt: TGTGCCAGCAGCCGGGGGGCCGGGGAGCTGTTTTTT
cdr3_aa: CASSRGAGELFF

j_call: TRBJ1-2
v_call: TRBV5-4
clone_size: -
d_call: TRBD1
cdr3_nt: TGTGCCAGCAGCTTGGAGGGGGCGAGAGGCTACACCTTC
cdr3_aa: CASSLEGARGYTF

j_call: TRBJ2-5
v_call: TRBV5-1
clone_size: -
d_call: -
cdr3_nt: TGCGCCAGCAGCGGTTCGGGGGCATACCAAGAGACCCAGTACTTC
cdr3_aa: CASSGSGAYQETQYF

j_call: TRBJ1-2
v_call: TRBV6-4
clone_size: -
d_call: TRBD1
cdr3_nt: TGTGCCAGCAATCCCCAGGGAGAAGGGGGCTTCTATGGCTACACCTTC
cdr3_aa: CASNPQGEGGFYGYTF

j_call: TRBJ1-1
v_call: TRBV27
clone_size: -
d_call: -
cdr3_nt: TGTGCCAGCAGTTCCCATACTGAAGCTTTCTTT
cdr3_aa: CASSSHTEAFF

j_call: TRBJ2-5
v_call: TRBV18
clone_size: -
d_call: -
cdr3_nt: TGTGCCAGCTCACCAGGGTACCAAGAGACCCAGTACTTC
cdr3_aa: CASSPGYQETQYF

j_call: TRBJ2-5
v_call: TRBV7-9
clone_size: -
d_call: -
cdr3_nt: TGTGCCAGCAGCAACTACGGGGCAGCGCGGGGAGAGACCCAGTACTTC
cdr3_aa: CASSNYGAARGETQYF

j_call: TRBJ1-5
v_call: TRBV10-3
clone_size: -
d_call: TRBD1
cdr3_nt: TGTGCCACCCGGGACAGGGGTAATCAGCCCCAGCATTTT
cdr3_aa: CATRDRGNQPQHF

j_call: TRBJ2-6
v_call: TRBV11-2
clone_size: once
d_call: -
cdr3_nt: TGTGCCAGCAGCGGACGGGACAAGACGTCCTCTGGGGCCAACGTCCTGACTTTC
cdr3_aa: CASSGRDKTSSGANVLTF

j_call: TRBJ2-1
v_call: TRBV7-2
clone_size: -
d_call: TRBD2
cdr3_nt: TGTGCCAGCAGCTTGTCAGCGACTAGCGTCAATGAGCAGTTCTTC
cdr3_aa: CASSLSATSVNEQFF

j_call: TRBJ1-1
v_call: TRBV6-1
clone_size: once
d_call: TRBD1
cdr3_nt: TGTGCCAGCAGTGGTAGGGGGCCTGAAGCTTTCTTT
cdr3_aa: CASSGRGPEAFF

j_call: TRBJ2-7
v_call: TRBV7-8
clone_size: -
d_call: TRBD1
cdr3_nt: TGTGCCAGCAGCTTAGGGCTTGACAGGGGCTACGAGCAGTACTTC
cdr3_aa: CASSLGLDRGYEQYF

j_call: TRBJ1-5
v_call: TRBV21-1
clone_size: -
d_call: -
cdr3_nt: TGTGCCAGCAGCAAAGTGGTGCATCAGCCCCAGCATTTT
cdr3_aa: CASSKVVHQPQHF

j_call: TRBJ2-5
v_call: TRBV5-1
clone_size: -
d_call: -
cdr3_nt: TGCGCCAGCAGCATTGGACTCGTTATTCAAGAGACCCAGTACTTC
cdr3_aa: CASSIGLVIQETQYF

j_call: TRBJ2-5
v_call: TRBV7-6
clone_size: -
d_call: TRBD2
cdr3_nt: TGTGCCAGCAGCTTAGGGATGCGGGAGGGCAATTTGTTAGAGACCCAGTACTTC
cdr3_aa: CASSLGMREGNLLETQYF

j_call: TRBJ2-1
v_call: TRBV4-1
clone_size: -
d_call: TRBD2
cdr3_nt: TGCGCCAGCAGTCGAGCGGGGAGCAGGGTGGATGAGCAGTTCTTC
cdr3_aa: CASSRAGSRVDEQFF

j_call: TRBJ1-2
v_call: TRBV4-1
clone_size: -
d_call: -
cdr3_nt: TGCGCCAGCAGCCGAACACAAACTCTCGACTATGGCTACACCTTC
cdr3_aa: CASSRTQTLDYGYTF

j_call: TRBJ2-1
v_call: TRBV18
clone_size: -
d_call: TRBD2
cdr3_nt: TGTGCCAGCTCAAAACTAGCGGGGGGGAACAATGAGCAGTTCTTC
cdr3_aa: CASSKLAGGNNEQFF

j_call: TRBJ1-6
v_call: TRBV4-1
clone_size: -
d_call: TRBD1
cdr3_nt: TGCGCCAGCAGCCAAAACAGGGGCTGGGATTCACCCCTCCACTTT
cdr3_aa: CASSQNRGWDSPLHF

j_call: TRBJ1-2
v_call: TRBV11-2
clone_size: -
d_call: -
cdr3_nt: TGTGCCAGCAGCTTAGGAGAGGGGCTGGGGGGCTACACCTTC
cdr3_aa: CASSLGEGLGGYTF

j_call: TRBJ2-7
v_call: TRBV2
clone_size: -
d_call: TRBD1
cdr3_nt: TGTGCCAGCAGTCCTCGGACAGGCTCCTACGAGCAGTACTTC
cdr3_aa: CASSPRTGSYEQYF

j_call: TRBJ2-1
v_call: TRBV21-1
clone_size: -
d_call: -
cdr3_nt: TGTGCCAGCAGCAAAGGGGCAGGAAACAATGAGCAGTTCTTC
cdr3_aa: CASSKGAGNNEQFF

j_call: TRBJ1-5
v_call: TRBV2
clone_size: few
d_call: -
cdr3_nt: TGTGCCAGCAGTGATAGGGCCTATCAGCCCCAGCATTTT
cdr3_aa: CASSDRAYQPQHF

j_call: TRBJ2-3
v_call: TRBV7-7
clone_size: -
d_call: TRBD2
cdr3_nt: TGTGCTAGCAGCTTACAGGGCGGGGGGACCACAGATACGCAGTATTTT
cdr3_aa: CASSLQGGGTTDTQYF

j_call: TRBJ1-2
v_call: TRBV19
clone_size: few
d_call: -
cdr3_nt: TGTGCCAGTAGCACGACATCCCCGCCCTATGGCTACACCTTC
cdr3_aa: CASSTTSPPYGYTF

j_call: TRBJ2-3
v_call: TRBV10-3
clone_size: -
d_call: -
cdr3_nt: TGTGCCATCAGTGAGGCCGCCGGGACTAGCACAGATACGCAGTATTTT
cdr3_aa: CAISEAAGTSTDTQYF

j_call: TRBJ2-7
v_call: TRBV2
clone_size: -
d_call: -
cdr3_nt: TGTGCCAGCAGCTATGGACAGTCCTACGAGCAGTACTTC
cdr3_aa: CASSYGQSYEQYF

j_call: TRBJ2-7
v_call: TRBV15
clone_size: -
d_call: -
cdr3_nt: TGTGCCACCAGCAGAGATCTGATTTCCTACGAGCAGTACTTC
cdr3_aa: CATSRDLISYEQYF